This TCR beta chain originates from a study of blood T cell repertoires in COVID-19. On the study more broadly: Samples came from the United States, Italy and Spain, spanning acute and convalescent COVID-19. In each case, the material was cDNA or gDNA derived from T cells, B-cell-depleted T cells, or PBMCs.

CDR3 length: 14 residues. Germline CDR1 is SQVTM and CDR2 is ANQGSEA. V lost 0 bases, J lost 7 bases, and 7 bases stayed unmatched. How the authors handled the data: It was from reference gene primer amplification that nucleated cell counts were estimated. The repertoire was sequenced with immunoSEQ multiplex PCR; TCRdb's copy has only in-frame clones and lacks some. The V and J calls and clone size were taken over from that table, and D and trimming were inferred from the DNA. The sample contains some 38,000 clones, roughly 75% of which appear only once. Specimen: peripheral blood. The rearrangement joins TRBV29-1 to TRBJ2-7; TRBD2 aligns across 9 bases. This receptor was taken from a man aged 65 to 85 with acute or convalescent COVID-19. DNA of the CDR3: TGCAGCGTTGAAGATCCGCAGACTAGCGGTGAGCAGTACTTC. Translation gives CSVEDPQTSGEQYF.